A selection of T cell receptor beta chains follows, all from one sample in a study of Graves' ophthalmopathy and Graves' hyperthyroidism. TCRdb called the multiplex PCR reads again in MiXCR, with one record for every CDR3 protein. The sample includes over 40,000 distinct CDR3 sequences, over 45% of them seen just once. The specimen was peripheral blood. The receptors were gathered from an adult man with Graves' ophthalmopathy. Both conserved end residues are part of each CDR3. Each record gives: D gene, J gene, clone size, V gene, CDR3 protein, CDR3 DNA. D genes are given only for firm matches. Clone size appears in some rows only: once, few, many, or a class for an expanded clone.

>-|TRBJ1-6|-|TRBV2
CASVGGRENSPLHF
TGTGCCAGCGTCGGCGGGCGGGAGAATTCACCCCTCCACTTT
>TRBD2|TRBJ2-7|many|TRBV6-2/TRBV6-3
CASSPLAGGPSSYEQYF
TGTGCCAGCAGTCCACTAGCGGGAGGCCCATCCTCCTACGAGCAGTACTTC
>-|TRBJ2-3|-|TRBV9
CASSSIRGETDTQYF
TGTGCCAGCAGTTCAATAAGGGGAGAGACAGATACGCAGTATTTT
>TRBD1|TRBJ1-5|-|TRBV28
CASTVGTGWGSSNQPQHF
TGTGCCAGCACCGTCGGGACAGGGTGGGGTAGTAGCAATCAGCCCCAGCATTTT
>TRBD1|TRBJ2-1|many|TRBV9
CASSPLQGLGEQFF
TGTGCCAGCAGCCCGTTACAGGGGCTGGGTGAGCAGTTCTTC
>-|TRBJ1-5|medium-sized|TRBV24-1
CATSDAYQPQHF
TGTGCCACCAGTGACGCTTATCAGCCCCAGCATTTT
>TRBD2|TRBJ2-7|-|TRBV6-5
CAVGLAGDYEQYF
TGTGCCGTGGGACTAGCGGGCGATTACGAGCAGTACTTC
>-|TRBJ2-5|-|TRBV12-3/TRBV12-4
CASSISSYQETQYF
TGTGCCAGCAGTATATCTAGCTACCAAGAGACCCAGTACTTC
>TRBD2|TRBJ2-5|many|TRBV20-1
CSARDSLSGSPEKKYF
TGCAGTGCTAGAGACTCCCTGAGCGGGAGCCCCGAGAAAAAGTACTTC
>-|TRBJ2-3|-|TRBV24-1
CATSPGGYEQYFGPGTDTQYF
-
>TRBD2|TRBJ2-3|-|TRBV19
CASSAFSGGDTDTQYF
TGTGCCAGTAGTGCGTTTAGCGGGGGAGACACAGATACGCAGTATTTT
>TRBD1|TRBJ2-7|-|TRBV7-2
CACSLQGLSYEQYF
TGTGCCTGCAGCCTACAGGGGCTATCCTACGAGCAGTACTTC
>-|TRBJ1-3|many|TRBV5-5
CASSSRDKSFLSGNTIYF
TGTGCCAGCAGCTCCCGGGACAAAAGTTTTCTCTCTGGAAACACCATATATTTT
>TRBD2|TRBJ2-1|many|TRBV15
CATSRDDSGSYEQFF
TGTGCCACCAGCAGAGATGATAGCGGGAGCTATGAGCAGTTCTTC
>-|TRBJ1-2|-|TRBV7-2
CASSLAEANYGYTF
TGTGCCAGCAGCTTAGCGGAGGCTAACTATGGCTACACCTTC
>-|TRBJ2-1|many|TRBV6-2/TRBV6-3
CASISEGSNEQFF
TGTGCCAGCATCTCGGAGGGCTCCAATGAGCAGTTCTTC
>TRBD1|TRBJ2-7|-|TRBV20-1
CSPRGYEQYF
TGCAGTCCCAGGGGGTACGAGCAGTACTTC
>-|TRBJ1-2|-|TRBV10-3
CAISESYGGIGYGYTF
TGTGCCATCAGTGAGTCTTACGGGGGGATAGGCTATGGCTACACCTTC
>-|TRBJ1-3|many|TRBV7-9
CASSFPQPGTSGNTIYF
TGTGCCAGCAGTTTTCCCCAGCCAGGTACCTCTGGAAACACCATATATTTT
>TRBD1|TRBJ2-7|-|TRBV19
CASQGVYEQYF
TGTGCCAGTCAGGGGGTCTACGAGCAGTACTTC
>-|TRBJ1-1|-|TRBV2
CASSEVGVNTEAFF
TGTGCCAGCAGTGAAGTCGGGGTGAACACTGAAGCTTTCTTT
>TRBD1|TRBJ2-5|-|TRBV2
CASSRDRGGEETQYF
TGTGCCAGCAGTAGGGACAGGGGGGGGGAAGAGACCCAGTACTTC
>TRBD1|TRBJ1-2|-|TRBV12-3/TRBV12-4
CASSTGAAGYGYTF
TGTGCCAGCAGTACAGGGGCCGCGGGGTATGGCTACACCTTC
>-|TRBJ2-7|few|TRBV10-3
CAISESPKGIEQYF
TGTGCCATCAGTGAGTCCCCCAAAGGGATCGAGCAGTACTTC
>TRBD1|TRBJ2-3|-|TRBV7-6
CASSIGTGGEDTQYF
TGTGCCAGCAGCATCGGGACAGGTGGTGAAGATACGCAGTATTTT
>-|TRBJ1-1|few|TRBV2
CASSMYREGTEAFF
TGTGCCAGCAGTATGTACAGGGAAGGCACTGAAGCTTTCTTT
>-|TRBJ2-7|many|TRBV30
CAWSGNLLSHRDEQYF
TGTGCCTGGAGTGGGAACCTGCTGAGTCATAGGGACGAGCAGTACTTC